This T cell receptor (beta chain) is drawn from a study of radiation and T cells in renal cell carcinoma. With 3 bases removed from V and 0 bases from J, the gap between germline ends came to 15 bases. This CDR3 contains 17 residues. The germline CDR1 and CDR2 sequences are SEHNR and FQNEAQ (reference sequence). The table came from immunoSEQ multiplex PCR; TCRdb's copy has only in-frame clones and leaves some out. The table records about 83,000 clones, less than 90% of them present only once. Time point described: blood 4 weeks post-SBRT, at nephrectomy. Treatment described: 15 Gy SBRT to primary tumor, nephrectomy 4 weeks later. The patient's renal cell carcinoma had clear cell pathology.

The material sequenced was blood, taken from a patient whose treatment included radiotherapy and nephrectomy. This clonotype originated in a woman aged 60-75 years with renal cell carcinoma. The chain carries TRBV7-9 and TRBJ2-1; a weak D match, TRBD2 (5 bases). CDR3 region: CASSFELVPSSYNEQFF. The DNA for the CDR3 is TGTGCCAGCAGCTTTGAACTAGTCCCAAGCTCCTACAATGAGCAGTTCTTC.